The source of this TCR beta chain is a study of blood T cells in healthy people across ages. The sample holds a few counts of this clonotype. CDR1 and CDR2 (germline): LNHNV, YYDKDF (reference sequence). This CDR3 region has 14 residues. The V gene lost 3 bases and the J gene lost 5 bases, with 13 bases spanning the gap. It was with a sample-barcoded 5' primer and a J-beta primer mix that a second PCR of roughly 7 to 11 cycles was run. TCRdb processed the 5' RACE reads anew with MiXCR; each CDR3 protein has one entry. The sample holds more than 700,000 distinct CDR3 sequences, around 50% seen once. The TCR originated in an elderly man in good health. The rearrangement uses TRBV15 and TRBJ2-5; D is undetermined. Sequencing used blood. For the CDR3, the DNA is TGTGCCACCAGCAGGCCATTGGTGGCGGAGACCCAGTACTTC. Protein: CATSRPLVAETQYF.